The 9 T cell receptor beta chains in this list originate from one sample, sequenced in a study of CD8+ T cells in alopecia areata. Extracted RNA was reverse transcribed, and the resulting cDNA served as sequencing template. Here immunoSEQ multiplex PCR was the method, and the copy in TCRdb shows in-frame clones only, minus some. Counted here are hundreds of thousands of clones, around 62% occurring once; the ten biggest clones make up around 0.46%. The sample in question was CD4+ T cells sorted from blood, obtained at week 0. The receptors were sampled from a human donor with alopecia areata.

The V call is TRBV15, the J call TRBJ2-7; perhaps D is TRBD1 or TRBD2 (5 bases each). The CDR3 extends over 14 amino acids. The V gene's germline CDR1 is LNHNV and CDR2 YYDKDF (reference sequence). Trimming shortened V by 0 bases and J by 9 bases, and 15 bases separated the two germline ends. CDR3 sequence (DNA): TGTGCCACCAGCAGAGACGGGACGGGTAGAGGGCAGTACTTC. It is translated as CATSRDGTGRGQYF.

The genes are TRBV19 and TRBJ2-5; D could derive from TRBD1 or TRBD2 (5 bases each). The CDR3 length is 14 residues. Germline V gene sequence: CDR1 LNHDA, CDR2 SQIVND (reference sequence). V shed 3 bases and J shed 4 bases, with 12 bases lying between them. The CDR3 here is CASSIGTNRETQYF. The CDR3 nucleotides read TGTGCCAGTAGTATCGGGACCAACCGAGAGACCCAGTACTTC.

V usage is TRBV27 and J usage is TRBJ2-7; no clear D gene. In germline, CDR1 is MNHEY, CDR2 SMNVEV (reference sequence). V lost 2 bases and J lost 0, with 17 bases in between. The CDR3 has 17 residues. The CDR3 reads CASSLGSGQTASYEQYF. The DNA of the CDR3 is TGTGCCAGCAGTTTAGGGTCTGGGCAGACGGCCTCCTACGAGCAGTACTTC.

V usage is TRBV5-4 and J usage is TRBJ2-7; 8 nucleotides align to TRBD1. V dropped 0 bases and J dropped 0; count of bases not matched to a gene: 11. CDR3 length equals 18 residues. CDR1 is SGHNT and CDR2 is YYREEE in the germline V gene (reference sequence). CDR3 amino acids: CASSLGDRFQGASYEQYF. CDR3 nucleotide sequence: TGTGCCAGCAGCTTGGGGGACAGGTTCCAGGGGGCCTCCTACGAGCAGTACTTC.

On this clone: Other DNA sequences in the sample encode the same CDR3. V gene TRBV15 combines with J gene TRBJ2-7; tentatively, D is TRBD2 (5 bases). V lost 1 base, J lost 0 bases, and 7 bases lay in between. Germline assignment: CDR1 LNHNV and CDR2 YYDKDF (reference sequence). There are 14 residues in the CDR3. The CDR3 coding sequence is TGTGCCACCAGCAGAGGAGGGTCCTCCTACGAGCAGTACTTC. Translated, it gives CATSRGGSSYEQYF.

The chain links TRBV6-1 to TRBJ1-1, with D possibly being TRBD1 (6 bases). Trimming cost V 7 bases and J 4 bases, with 13 bases left between them. Germline CDR1 reads MNHNS; CDR2 reads SASEGT. This CDR3 region has 13 residues. CDR3 protein: CASTWTRGTEAFF. The DNA for the CDR3 is TGTGCCAGCACTTGGACCAGGGGCACTGAAGCTTTCTTT.

This clone was counted only a few times. The V and J genes are TRBV25-1 and TRBJ2-7; D is perhaps TRBD2 (6 bases). CDR1 and CDR2 from the germline V gene are MGHDK and SYGVNS. This CDR3 region has 14 residues. V dropped 6 bases and J dropped 2 bases, with 14 bases sitting between them. In DNA form, the CDR3 reads TGTGCCAGCAGGCGGGACGGCCTAACCTACGAGCAGTACTTC. This encodes CASRRDGLTYEQYF.

This clone was seen a few times. The V and J genes are TRBV28 and TRBJ2-6; 7 bases match TRBD1. V was clipped by 7 bases and J by 0 bases; unmatched bases: 6. Germline V CDR1 and CDR2: MDHEN, SYDVKM. The CDR3 totals 16 residues. CDR3 amino acids: CASTPGTASGANVLTF. CDR3 nucleotides: TGTGCCAGCACACCAGGGACAGCCTCTGGGGCCAACGTCCTGACTTTC.

The chain couples TRBV30 to TRBJ1-1; D is possibly TRBD1 (6 bases). Trimming removed 3 bases at V and 6 bases at J, with 17 bases between. Per the germline V gene, CDR1 is GTSNPN and CDR2 is SVGIG (reference sequence). This CDR3 is 14 amino acids long. This CDR3 is CAWRQGSPYAEAFF. In DNA, the CDR3 is TGTGCCTGGAGACAGGGCTCACCATATGCTGAAGCTTTCTTT.